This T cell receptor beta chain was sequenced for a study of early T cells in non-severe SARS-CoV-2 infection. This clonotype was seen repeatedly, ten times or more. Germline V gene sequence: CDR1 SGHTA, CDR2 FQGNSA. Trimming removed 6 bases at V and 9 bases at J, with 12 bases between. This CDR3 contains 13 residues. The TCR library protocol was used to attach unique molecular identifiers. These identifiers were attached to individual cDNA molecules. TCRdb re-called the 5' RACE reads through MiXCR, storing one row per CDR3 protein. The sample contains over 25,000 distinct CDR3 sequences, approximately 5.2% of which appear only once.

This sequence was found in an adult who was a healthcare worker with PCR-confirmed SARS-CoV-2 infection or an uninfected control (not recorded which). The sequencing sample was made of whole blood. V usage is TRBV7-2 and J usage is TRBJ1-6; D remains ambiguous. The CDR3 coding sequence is TGTGCCAGCAGATCGCAAATCGGTTCACCCCTCCACTTT. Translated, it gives CASRSQIGSPLHF. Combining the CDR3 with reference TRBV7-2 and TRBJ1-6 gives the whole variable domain GAGVSQSPSNKVTEKGKDVELRCDPISGHTALYWYRQSLGQGLEFLIYFQGNSAPDKSGLPSDRFSAERTGGSVSTLTIQRTQQEDSAVYLCASRSQIGSPLHFGNGTRLTVT.